These 6 T cell receptor beta chains were all obtained from the same sample, sequenced in a study of CD8 T cells in Susac syndrome. When the RNA was reverse transcribed, random hexamers were used with an input of roughly 0.45 to 1 ug. One entry per CDR3 protein results from TCRdb running MiXCR on the immunoSEQ multiplex PCR reads. The sample has about 120,000 distinct CDR3 sequences, just over 95% seen once; the top ten hold 0.13% to 0.15%. Sequenced sample: CD4+ T cells from PBMCs. The source of these receptors is a human donor with Susac syndrome.

This clonotype has a handful of counts. The chain has TRBV7-9 and TRBJ1-2, with no clear D. Trimming took 5 bases from V and 4 from J, leaving 8 bases between them. The CDR3 has 12 residues. CDR1 SEHNR and CDR2 FQNEAQ come from the germline V gene (reference sequence). The DNA for the CDR3 is TGTGCCAGCAGCCCCGGCCCCTATGGCTACACCTTC. Translating it yields CASSPGPYGYTF.

This chain links TRBV9 with TRBJ2-5; TRBD1 agrees at 7 bases. J gave up 1 base and V 3 bases, and 6 bases lay outside the gene matches. From germline, CDR1 is SGDLS and CDR2 YYNGEE. The CDR3 totals 15 residues. For the CDR3, the DNA is TGTGCCAGCAGCGGATTACAGGGGATCCAAGAGACCCAGTACTTC. The encoded protein is CASSGLQGIQETQYF.

The chain is built from TRBV6-5 and TRBJ2-5; D perhaps matches TRBD2 (6 bases). The CDR3 is made up of 13 amino acids. CDR1 MNHEY and CDR2 SVGAGI come from the germline V gene. V lost 8 bases, J lost 6 bases, and 16 bases lay in between. The CDR3 region is CASGGAGEKTQYF. The DNA of the CDR3 is TGTGCCAGCGGGGGAGCGGGTGAAAAGACCCAGTACTTC.

The J gene is TRBJ2-1, the V gene TRBV9; possibly TRBD2 for D (6 bases). V lost 1 base and J lost 4, with 12 bases in between. The CDR3 contains 15 residues. The germline V gene encodes CDR1 SGDLS and CDR2 YYNGEE. DNA for the CDR3: TGTGCCAGCAGCGTAAGTAGCGGAGTATACAATGAGCAGTTCTTC. This encodes CASSVSSGVYNEQFF.

The chain has TRBV20-1 and TRBJ2-7, with D perhaps matching TRBD2 (5 bases). V lost 6 bases, J lost 1 base, and 19 bases lay in between. CDR1 and CDR2 (germline): DFQATT, SNEGSKA (reference sequence). The CDR3 totals 15 residues. DNA for the CDR3: TGCAGTGCCCTCCCGTCCGCGGGCTTGTCCTACGAGCAGTACTTC. Amino acid sequence: CSALPSAGLSYEQYF.

V gene TRBV28 combines with J gene TRBJ2-1; 8 bases match TRBD2. Germline-derived CDR1 and CDR2 are MDHEN and SYDVKM. This CDR3 contains 14 residues. The V and J ends lost 5 bases and 3 bases, in that order; junction bases with no gene match: 3. The CDR3 bases are TGTGCCAGCAGTAGTAGCGGGATCTACAATGAGCAGTTCTTC. Translation gives CASSSSGIYNEQFF.